This TCR beta chain was recorded in a study of T cell responses to AZD1222 COVID-19 vaccine. With V trimmed by 6 bases and J by 5 bases, 7 bases remained unmatched. The CDR3 runs to 15 residues. Germline assignment: CDR1 LGHDT and CDR2 YNNKEL (reference sequence). Regarding the study as a whole: It was only after the peak T cell response that any repertoires were sampled. Vaccine-associated CD4 TCRs spanned spike, dominant at 160-218 and 743-854.

In the case of this clone: Its antigen is currently unknown.

The protocol was immunoSEQ multiplex PCR, while the TCRdb copy is restricted to in-frame clones and leaves out a portion. The table lists over 90,000 clones, over 80% of them singletons. Sequenced material: peripheral blood, taken on day 0 of AZD1222 vaccination. The chain employs TRBV3-1 (or the pseudogene TRBV3-2) and TRBJ2-1; 10 bases line up with TRBD1. The TCR was taken from an adult in good health. The CDR3 DNA is TGTGCCAGCAGTCCCGACAGGGGGCTTGACAATGAGCAGTTCTTC. Translating it yields CASSPDRGLDNEQFF.